This record looks at one TCR beta chain sequence and its context. Its antigen is not identified. One tube held mixed TRB-A and TRB-B primer pools for touch-down PCR. Reanalyzing the multiplex PCR reads, TCRdb keeps one entry per CDR3 protein, without DNA. The sample includes approximately 10,000 distinct CDR3 sequences. This sample was taken from a study of T cell clusters in autoimmune cytopenias. Study details: TRB sequencing had a median 51,575 reads and under 3,000 distinct clonotypes per sample.

Findings and limits, study-wide: Primary autoimmune cytopenia patients seemingly lacked the physiological T cell clusters found in healthy donors. TRB repertoire shifts in secondary cytopenia and chronic lymphocytic leukemia mostly reflected lymphoma, not autoimmunity.

TRB amplification used 250 ng of peripheral blood genomic DNA. CDR1 MDHEN and CDR2 SYDVKM come from the germline V gene. The CDR3 is made up of 15 amino acids. Material for sequencing was peripheral blood. The TCR originated in a human donor with an autoimmune cytopenia or autoimmune hepatitis (not recorded which). The V call is TRBV28, the J call TRBJ2-3; TCRdb selects TRBD2, and the lack of DNA leaves this call unchecked. CDR3: CASLPPGALTDTQYF.